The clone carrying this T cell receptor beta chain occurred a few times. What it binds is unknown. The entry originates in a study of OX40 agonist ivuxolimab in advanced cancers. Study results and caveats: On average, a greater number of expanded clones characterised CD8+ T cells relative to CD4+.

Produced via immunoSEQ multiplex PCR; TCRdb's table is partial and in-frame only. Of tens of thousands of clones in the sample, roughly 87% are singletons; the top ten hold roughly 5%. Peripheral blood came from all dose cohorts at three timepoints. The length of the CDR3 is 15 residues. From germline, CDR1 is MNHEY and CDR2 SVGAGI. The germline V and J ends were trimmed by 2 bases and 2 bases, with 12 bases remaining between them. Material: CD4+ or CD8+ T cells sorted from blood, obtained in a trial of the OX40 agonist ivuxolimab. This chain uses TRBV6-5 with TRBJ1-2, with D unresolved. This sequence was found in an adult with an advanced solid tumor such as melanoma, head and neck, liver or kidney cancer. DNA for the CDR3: TGTGCCAGCAGTTACGCGGGGAAGTACAACTATGGCTACACCTTC. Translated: CASSYAGKYNYGYTF.